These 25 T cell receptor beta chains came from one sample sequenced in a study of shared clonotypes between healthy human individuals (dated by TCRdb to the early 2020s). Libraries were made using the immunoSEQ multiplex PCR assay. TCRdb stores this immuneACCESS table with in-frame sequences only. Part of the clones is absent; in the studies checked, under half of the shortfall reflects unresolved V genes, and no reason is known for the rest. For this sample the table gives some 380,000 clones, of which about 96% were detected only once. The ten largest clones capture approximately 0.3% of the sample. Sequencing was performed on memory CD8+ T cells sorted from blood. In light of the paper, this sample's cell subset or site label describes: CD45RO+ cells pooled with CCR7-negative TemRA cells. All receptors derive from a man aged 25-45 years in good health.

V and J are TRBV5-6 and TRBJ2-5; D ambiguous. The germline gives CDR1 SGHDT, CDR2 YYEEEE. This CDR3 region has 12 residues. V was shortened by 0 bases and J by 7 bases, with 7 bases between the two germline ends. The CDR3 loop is CASSLAGRTQYF. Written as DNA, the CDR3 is TGTGCCAGCAGCTTGGCCGGGCGGACCCAGTACTTC.

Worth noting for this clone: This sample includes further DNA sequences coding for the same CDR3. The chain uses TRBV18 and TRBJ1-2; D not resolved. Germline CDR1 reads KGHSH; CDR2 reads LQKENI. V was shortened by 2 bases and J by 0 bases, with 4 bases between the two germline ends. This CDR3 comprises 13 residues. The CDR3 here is CASSPTANYGYTF. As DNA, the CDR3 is TGTGCCAGCTCACCAACCGCTAACTATGGCTACACCTTC.

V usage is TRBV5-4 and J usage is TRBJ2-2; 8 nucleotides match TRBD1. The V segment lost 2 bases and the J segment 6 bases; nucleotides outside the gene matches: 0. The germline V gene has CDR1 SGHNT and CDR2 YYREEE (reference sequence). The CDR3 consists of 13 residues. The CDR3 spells CASSLQGAGELFF. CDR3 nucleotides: TGTGCCAGCAGCTTACAGGGGGCCGGGGAGCTGTTTTTT.

CDR3 sequence: CASSQNRDRNFREQFF. The CDR3 DNA is TGTGCCAGCAGTCAAAACCGGGACAGGAACTTTCGTGAGCAGTTCTTC. The V call is TRBV28, the J call TRBJ2-1; 8 bases agree with TRBD1. V was clipped by 5 bases and J by 9 bases; unmatched bases: 15. Germline CDR1 reads MDHEN; CDR2 reads SYDVKM. This CDR3 is 16 amino acids long.

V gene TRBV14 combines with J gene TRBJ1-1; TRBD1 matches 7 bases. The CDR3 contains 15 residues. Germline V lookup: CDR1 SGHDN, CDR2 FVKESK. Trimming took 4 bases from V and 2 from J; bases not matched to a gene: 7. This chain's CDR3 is CASSLRQGPNTEAFF. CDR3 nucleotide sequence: TGTGCCAGCAGCCTCCGACAGGGACCAAACACTGAAGCTTTCTTT. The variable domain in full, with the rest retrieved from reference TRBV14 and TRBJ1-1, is EAGVTQFPSHSVIEKGQTVTLRCDPISGHDNLYWYRRVMGKEIKFLLHFVKESKQDESGMPNNRFLAERTGGTYSTLKVQPAELEDSGVYFCASSLRQGPNTEAFFGQGTRLTVV.

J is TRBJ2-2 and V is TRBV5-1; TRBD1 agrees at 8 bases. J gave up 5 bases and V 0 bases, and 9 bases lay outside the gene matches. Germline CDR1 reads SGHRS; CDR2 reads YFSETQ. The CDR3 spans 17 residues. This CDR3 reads CASSLEAGGARTGELFF. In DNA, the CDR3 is TGCGCCAGCAGCTTGGAAGCAGGGGGCGCCCGGACCGGGGAGCTGTTTTTT.

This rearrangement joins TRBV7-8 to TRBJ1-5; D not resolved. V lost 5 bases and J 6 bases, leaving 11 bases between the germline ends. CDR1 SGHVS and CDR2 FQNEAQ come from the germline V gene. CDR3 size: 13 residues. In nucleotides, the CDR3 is TGTGCCAGCAGCGCAGATAGGGTTCAGCCCCAGCATTTT. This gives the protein CASSADRVQPQHF. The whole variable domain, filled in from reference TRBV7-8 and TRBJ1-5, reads GAGVSQSPRYKVAKRGQDVALRCDPISGHVSLFWYQQALGQGPEFLTYFQNEAQLDKSGLPSDRFFAERPEGSVSTLKIQRTQQEDSAVYLCASSADRVQPQHFGDGTRLSIL.

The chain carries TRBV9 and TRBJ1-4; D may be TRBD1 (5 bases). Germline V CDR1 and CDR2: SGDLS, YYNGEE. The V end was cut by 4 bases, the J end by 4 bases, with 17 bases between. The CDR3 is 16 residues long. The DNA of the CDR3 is TGTGCCAGCAGCCCGACGGACGGGGCCTATAATGAAAAACTGTTTTTT. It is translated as CASSPTDGAYNEKLFF.

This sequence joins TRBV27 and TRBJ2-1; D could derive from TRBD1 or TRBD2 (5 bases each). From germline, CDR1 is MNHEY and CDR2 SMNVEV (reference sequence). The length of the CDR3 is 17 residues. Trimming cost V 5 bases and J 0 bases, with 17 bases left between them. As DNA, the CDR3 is TGTGCCAGCAGTAATAGCGCGAGGGGACCCTCCTACAATGAGCAGTTCTTC. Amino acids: CASSNSARGPSYNEQFF.

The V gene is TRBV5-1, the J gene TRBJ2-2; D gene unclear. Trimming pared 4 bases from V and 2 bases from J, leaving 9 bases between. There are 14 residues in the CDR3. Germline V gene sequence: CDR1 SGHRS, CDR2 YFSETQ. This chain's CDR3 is CASSIGPNTGELFF. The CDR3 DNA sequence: TGCGCCAGCAGCATCGGTCCAAACACCGGGGAGCTGTTTTTT.

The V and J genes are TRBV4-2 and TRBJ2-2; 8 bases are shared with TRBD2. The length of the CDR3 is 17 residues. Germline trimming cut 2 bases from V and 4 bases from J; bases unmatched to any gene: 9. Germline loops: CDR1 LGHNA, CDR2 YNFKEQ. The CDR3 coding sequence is TGTGCCAGCAGCCAAACTCCGGGACTAGGGAGCACCGGGGAGCTGTTTTTT. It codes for CASSQTPGLGSTGELFF.

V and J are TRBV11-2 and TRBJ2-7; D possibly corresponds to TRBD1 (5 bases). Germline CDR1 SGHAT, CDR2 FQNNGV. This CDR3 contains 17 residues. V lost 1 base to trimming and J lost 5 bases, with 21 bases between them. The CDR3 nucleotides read TGTGCCAGCAGCTTAGGAGGCGGCCTGCGTTACAGGAACGAGCAGTACTTC. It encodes CASSLGGGLRYRNEQYF.

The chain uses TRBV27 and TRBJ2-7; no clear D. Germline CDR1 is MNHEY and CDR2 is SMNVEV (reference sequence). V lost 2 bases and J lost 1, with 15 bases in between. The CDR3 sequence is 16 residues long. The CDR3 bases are TGTGCCAGCAGTTTAGCCCACCCCCTTGGGTCCTACGAGCAGTACTTC. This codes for CASSLAHPLGSYEQYF.

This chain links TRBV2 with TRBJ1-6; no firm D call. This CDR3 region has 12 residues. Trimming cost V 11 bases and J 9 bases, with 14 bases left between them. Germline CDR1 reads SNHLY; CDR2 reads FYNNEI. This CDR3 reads CASGVLTSPLHF. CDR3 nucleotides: TGTGCCTCCGGGGTCCTCACTTCACCCCTCCACTTT.

CDR3 in amino acids: CASSEGEAYSNQPQHF. The CDR3 DNA follows: TGTGCCAGCAGTGAAGGCGAGGCCTATAGCAATCAGCCCCAGCATTTT. The V call is TRBV2, the J call TRBJ1-5; D is unresolved. Germline V CDR1 and CDR2: SNHLY, FYNNEI. Trimming took 1 base from V and 0 from J, leaving 10 bases between them. This CDR3 region has 16 residues.

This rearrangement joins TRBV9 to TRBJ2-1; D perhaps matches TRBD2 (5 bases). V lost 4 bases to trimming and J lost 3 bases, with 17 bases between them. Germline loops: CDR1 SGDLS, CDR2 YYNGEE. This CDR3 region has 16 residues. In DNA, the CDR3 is TGTGCCAGCAGCCCTAGTCCTAGCTACTACTACAATGAGCAGTTCTTC. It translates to CASSPSPSYYYNEQFF.

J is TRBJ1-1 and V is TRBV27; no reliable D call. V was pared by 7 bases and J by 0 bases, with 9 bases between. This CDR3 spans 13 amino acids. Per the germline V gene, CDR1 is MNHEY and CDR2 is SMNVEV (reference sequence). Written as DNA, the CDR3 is TGTGCCAGCACGTGGACCCTGAACACTGAAGCTTTCTTT. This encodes CASTWTLNTEAFF.

The CDR3 loop is CASSNHTTRYNEQFF. CDR3 coding DNA: TGTGCCAGCAGTAACCATACTACTCGGTACAATGAGCAGTTCTTC. This sequence joins TRBV11-2 and TRBJ2-1; D gene ambiguous. The germline V gene has CDR1 SGHAT and CDR2 FQNNGV. The CDR3 loop spans 15 amino acids. The germline V and J ends were trimmed by 6 bases and 4 bases, with 16 bases remaining between them.

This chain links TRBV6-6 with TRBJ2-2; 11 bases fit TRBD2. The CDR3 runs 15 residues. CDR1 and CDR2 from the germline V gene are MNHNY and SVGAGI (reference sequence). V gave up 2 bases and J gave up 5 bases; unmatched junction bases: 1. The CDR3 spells CASSYIAGGTGELFF. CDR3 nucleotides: TGTGCCAGCAGTTACATAGCGGGAGGGACCGGGGAGCTGTTTTTT.

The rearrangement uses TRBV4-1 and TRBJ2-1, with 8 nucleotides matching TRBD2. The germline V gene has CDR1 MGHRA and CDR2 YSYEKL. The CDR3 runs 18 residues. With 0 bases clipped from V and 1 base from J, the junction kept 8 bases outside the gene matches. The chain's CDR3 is CASSQDRASGPSYNEQFF. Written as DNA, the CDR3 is TGCGCCAGCAGCCAAGATAGGGCTAGCGGGCCGTCCTACAATGAGCAGTTCTTC.

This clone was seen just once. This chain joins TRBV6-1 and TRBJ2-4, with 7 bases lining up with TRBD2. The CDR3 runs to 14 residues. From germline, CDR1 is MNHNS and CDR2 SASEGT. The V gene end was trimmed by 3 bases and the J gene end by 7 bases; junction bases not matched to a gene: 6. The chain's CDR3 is CASSEPGLWNIQYF. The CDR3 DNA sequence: TGTGCCAGCAGTGAGCCGGGACTATGGAACATTCAGTACTTC.

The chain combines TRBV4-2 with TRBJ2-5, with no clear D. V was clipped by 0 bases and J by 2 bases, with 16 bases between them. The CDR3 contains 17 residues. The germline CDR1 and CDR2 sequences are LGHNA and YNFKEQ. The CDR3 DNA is TGTGCCAGCAGCCAAGACAGTGGTAGGGCGCGGCAAGAGACCCAGTACTTC. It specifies CASSQDSGRARQETQYF.

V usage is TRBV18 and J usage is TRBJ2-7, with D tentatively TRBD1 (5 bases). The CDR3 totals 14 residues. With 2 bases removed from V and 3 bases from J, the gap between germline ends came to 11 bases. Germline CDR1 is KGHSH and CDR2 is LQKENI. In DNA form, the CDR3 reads TGTGCCAGCTCACCAGTTAGGCAGGGCTACGAGCAGTACTTC. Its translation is CASSPVRQGYEQYF.

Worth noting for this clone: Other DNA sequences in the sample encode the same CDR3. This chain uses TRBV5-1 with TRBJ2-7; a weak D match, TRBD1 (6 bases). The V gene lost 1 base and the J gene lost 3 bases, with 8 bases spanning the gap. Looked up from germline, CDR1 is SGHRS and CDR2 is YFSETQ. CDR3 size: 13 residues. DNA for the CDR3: TGCGCCAGCAGCTTGACAGGGAGCTACGAGCAGTACTTC. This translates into CASSLTGSYEQYF. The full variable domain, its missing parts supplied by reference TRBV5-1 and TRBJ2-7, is KAGVTQTPRYLIKTRGQQVTLSCSPISGHRSVSWYQQTPGQGLQFLFEYFSETQRNKGNFPGRFSGRQFSNSRSEMNVSTLELGDSALYLCASSLTGSYEQYFGPGTRLTVT.

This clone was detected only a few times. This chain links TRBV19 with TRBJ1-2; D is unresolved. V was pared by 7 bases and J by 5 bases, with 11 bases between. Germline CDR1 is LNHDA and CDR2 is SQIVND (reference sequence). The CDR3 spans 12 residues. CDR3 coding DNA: TGTGCCAGTAACCCCCCGGGTTATGGCTACACCTTC. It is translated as CASNPPGYGYTF.